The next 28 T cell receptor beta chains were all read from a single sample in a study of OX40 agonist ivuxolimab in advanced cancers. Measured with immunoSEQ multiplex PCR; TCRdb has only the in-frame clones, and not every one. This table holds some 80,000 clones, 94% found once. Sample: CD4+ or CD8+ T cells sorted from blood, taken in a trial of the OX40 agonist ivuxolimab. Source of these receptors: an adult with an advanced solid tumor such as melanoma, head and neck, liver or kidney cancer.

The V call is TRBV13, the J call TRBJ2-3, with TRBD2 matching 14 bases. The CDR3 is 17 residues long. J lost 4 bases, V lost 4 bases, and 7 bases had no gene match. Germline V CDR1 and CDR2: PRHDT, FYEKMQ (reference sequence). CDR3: CASSSGTSGSRPDTQYF. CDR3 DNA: TGTGCCAGCAGCTCGGGGACTAGCGGGAGCAGGCCAGATACGCAGTATTTT.

The CDR3 sequence is CASSLAFNEQFF. DNA for the CDR3: TGTGCCAGCAGCTTAGCGTTTAATGAGCAGTTCTTC. The genes are TRBV7-9 and TRBJ2-1; D not resolved. Germline loops: CDR1 SEHNR, CDR2 FQNEAQ (reference sequence). Trimming left V 0 bases short and J 7 bases short, with 4 bases between. CDR3 size: 12 residues.

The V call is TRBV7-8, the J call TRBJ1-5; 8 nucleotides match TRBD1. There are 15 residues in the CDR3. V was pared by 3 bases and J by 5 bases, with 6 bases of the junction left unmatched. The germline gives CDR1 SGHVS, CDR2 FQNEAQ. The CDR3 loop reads CASSFDRGRYQPQHF. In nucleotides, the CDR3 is TGTGCCAGCAGCTTTGACAGGGGAAGATATCAGCCCCAGCATTTT. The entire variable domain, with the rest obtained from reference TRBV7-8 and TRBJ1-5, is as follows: GAGVSQSPRYKVAKRGQDVALRCDPISGHVSLFWYQQALGQGPEFLTYFQNEAQLDKSGLPSDRFFAERPEGSVSTLKIQRTQQEDSAVYLCASSFDRGRYQPQHFGDGTRLSIL.

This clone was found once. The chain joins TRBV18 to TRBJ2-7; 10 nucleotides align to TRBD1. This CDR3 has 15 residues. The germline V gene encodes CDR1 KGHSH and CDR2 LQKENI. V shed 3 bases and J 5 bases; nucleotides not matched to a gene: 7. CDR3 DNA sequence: TGTGCCAGCTCACCTCGGGACAGGGGTAACCACGAGCAGTACTTC. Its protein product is CASSPRDRGNHEQYF.

CDR3 residues: CASSNRDINYEQYF. CDR3 in DNA: TGTGCCAGCAGCAACCGGGACATCAACTACGAGCAGTACTTC. The V and J genes are TRBV7-9 and TRBJ2-7, with D possibly matching TRBD1 (6 bases). Germline V gene lookup returns CDR1 SEHNR and CDR2 FQNEAQ (reference sequence). The V end lost 5 bases, the J end lost 3 bases, and 14 bases lay between the germline ends. The CDR3 runs to 14 residues.

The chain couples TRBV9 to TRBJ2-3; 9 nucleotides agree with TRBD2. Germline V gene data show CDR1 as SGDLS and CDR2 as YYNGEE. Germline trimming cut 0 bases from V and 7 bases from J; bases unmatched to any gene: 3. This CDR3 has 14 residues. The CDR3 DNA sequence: TGTGCCAGCAGCGTAGGCGGGGGGGCCAATACGCAGTATTTT. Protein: CASSVGGGANTQYF.

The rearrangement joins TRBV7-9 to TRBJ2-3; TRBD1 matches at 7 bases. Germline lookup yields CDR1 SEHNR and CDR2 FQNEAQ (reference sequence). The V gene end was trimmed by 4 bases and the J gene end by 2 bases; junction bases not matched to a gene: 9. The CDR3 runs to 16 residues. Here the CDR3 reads CASSSRGTASTDTQYF. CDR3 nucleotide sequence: TGTGCCAGCAGCTCAAGGGGGACAGCCTCCACAGATACGCAGTATTTT. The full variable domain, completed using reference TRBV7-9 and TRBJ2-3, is DTGVSQNPRHKITKRGQNVTFRCDPISEHNRLYWYRQTLGQGPEFLTYFQNEAQLEKSRLLSDRFSAERPKGSFSTLEIQRTEQGDSAMYLCASSSRGTASTDTQYFGPGTRLTVL.

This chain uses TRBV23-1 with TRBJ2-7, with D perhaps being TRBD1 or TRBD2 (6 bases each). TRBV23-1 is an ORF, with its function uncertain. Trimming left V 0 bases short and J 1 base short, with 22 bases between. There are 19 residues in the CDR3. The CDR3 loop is CASSQSTLCGTPFSYEQYF. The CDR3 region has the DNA TGCGCCAGCAGTCAATCGACATTGTGCGGGACACCTTTTTCCTACGAGCAGTACTTC.

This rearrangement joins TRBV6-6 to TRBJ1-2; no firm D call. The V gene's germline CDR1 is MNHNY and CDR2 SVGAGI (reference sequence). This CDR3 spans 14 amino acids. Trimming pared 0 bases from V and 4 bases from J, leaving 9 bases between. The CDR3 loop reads CASSYSPEGYGYTF. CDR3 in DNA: TGTGCCAGCAGTTACTCACCGGAGGGCTATGGCTACACCTTC.

The CDR3, as DNA: TGTGCCAGCAGCTCCCGGGACACCTCCTACGAGCAGTACTTC. Its translation: CASSSRDTSYEQYF. V and J are TRBV7-2 and TRBJ2-7, with D perhaps matching TRBD1 (6 bases). The germline gives CDR1 SGHTA, CDR2 FQGNSA. CDR3 length: 14 residues. V lost 4 bases and J 0 bases, leaving 10 bases between the germline ends.

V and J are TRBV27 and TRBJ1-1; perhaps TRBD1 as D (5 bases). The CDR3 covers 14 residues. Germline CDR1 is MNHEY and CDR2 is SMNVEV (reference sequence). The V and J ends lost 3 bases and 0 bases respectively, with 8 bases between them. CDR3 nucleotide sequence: TGTGCCAGCAGTTTGGCAGGGATGAACACTGAAGCTTTCTTT. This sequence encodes CASSLAGMNTEAFF.

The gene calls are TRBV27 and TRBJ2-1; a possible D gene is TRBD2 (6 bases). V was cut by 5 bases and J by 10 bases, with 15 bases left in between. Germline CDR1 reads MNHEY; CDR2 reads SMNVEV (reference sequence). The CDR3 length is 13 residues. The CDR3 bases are TGTGCCAGCAGTATGTACCGGGACTCCGAGCAGTTCTTC. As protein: CASSMYRDSEQFF.

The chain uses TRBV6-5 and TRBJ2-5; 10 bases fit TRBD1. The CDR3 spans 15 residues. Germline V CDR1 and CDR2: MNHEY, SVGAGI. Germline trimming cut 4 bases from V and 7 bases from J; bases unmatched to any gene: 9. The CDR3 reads CASSSLDRGRGTQYF. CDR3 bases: TGTGCCAGCAGTTCCTTGGACAGGGGGAGAGGGACCCAGTACTTC.

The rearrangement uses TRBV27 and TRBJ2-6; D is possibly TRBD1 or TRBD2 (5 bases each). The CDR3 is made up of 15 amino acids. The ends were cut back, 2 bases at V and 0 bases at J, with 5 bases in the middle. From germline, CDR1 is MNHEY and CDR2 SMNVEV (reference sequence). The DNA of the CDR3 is TGTGCCAGCAGTTTAGGGACCTCTGGGGCCAACGTCCTGACTTTC. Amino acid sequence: CASSLGTSGANVLTF. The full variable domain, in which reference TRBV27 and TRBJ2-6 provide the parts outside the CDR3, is EAQVTQNPRYLITVTGKKLTVTCSQNMNHEYMSWYRQDPGLGLRQIYYSMNVEVTDKGDVPEGYKVSRKEKRNFPLILESPSPNQTSLYFCASSLGTSGANVLTFGAGSRLTVL.

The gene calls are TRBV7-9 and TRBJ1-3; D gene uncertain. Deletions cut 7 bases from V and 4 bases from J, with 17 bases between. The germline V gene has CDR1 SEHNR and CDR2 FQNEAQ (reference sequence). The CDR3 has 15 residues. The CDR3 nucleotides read TGTGCCAGCACCTCGCTAGAGGCTAGGGGAAACACCATATATTTT. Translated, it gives CASTSLEARGNTIYF. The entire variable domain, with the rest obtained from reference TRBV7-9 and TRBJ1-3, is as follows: DTGVSQNPRHKITKRGQNVTFRCDPISEHNRLYWYRQTLGQGPEFLTYFQNEAQLEKSRLLSDRFSAERPKGSFSTLEIQRTEQGDSAMYLCASTSLEARGNTIYFGEGSWLTVV.

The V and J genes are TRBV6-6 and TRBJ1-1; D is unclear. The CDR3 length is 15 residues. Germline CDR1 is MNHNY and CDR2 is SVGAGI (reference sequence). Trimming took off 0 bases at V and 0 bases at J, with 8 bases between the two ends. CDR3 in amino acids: CASSYSPGMNTEAFF. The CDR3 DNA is TGTGCCAGCAGTTACTCGCCTGGGATGAACACTGAAGCTTTCTTT.

The DNA of the CDR3 is TGTGCCTGGAAAATGGAATACACTGAAGCTTTCTTT. This translates into CAWKMEYTEAFF. The rearrangement uses TRBV30 and TRBJ1-1, with unresolved D. V dropped 4 bases and J dropped 3 bases, with 9 bases sitting between them. Germline lookup yields CDR1 GTSNPN and CDR2 SVGIG (reference sequence). CDR3 length equals 12 residues.

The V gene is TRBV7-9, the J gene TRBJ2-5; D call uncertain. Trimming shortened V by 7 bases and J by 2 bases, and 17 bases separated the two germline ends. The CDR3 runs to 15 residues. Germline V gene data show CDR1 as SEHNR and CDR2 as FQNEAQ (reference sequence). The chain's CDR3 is CASIPTGRQQETQYF. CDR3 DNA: TGTGCCAGCATCCCCACCGGGCGTCAACAAGAGACCCAGTACTTC.

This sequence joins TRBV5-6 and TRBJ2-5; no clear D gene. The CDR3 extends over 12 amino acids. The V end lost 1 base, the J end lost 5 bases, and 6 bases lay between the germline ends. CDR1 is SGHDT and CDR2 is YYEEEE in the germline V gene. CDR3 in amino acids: CASSLTEETQYF. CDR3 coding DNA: TGTGCCAGCAGCTTGACCGAGGAGACCCAGTACTTC.

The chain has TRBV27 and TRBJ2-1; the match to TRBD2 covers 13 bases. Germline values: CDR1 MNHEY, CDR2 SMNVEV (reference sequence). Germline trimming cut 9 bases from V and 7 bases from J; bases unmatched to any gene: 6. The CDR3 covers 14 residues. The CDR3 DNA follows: TGTGCCAGTATGACACTAGCGGGGGGGAATGAGCAGTTCTTC. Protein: CASMTLAGGNEQFF.

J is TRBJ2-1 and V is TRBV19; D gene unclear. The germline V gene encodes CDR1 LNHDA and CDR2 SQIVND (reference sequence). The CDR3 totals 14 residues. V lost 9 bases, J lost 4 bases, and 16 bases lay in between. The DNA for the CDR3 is TGTGCCAGCCAGTACAACCCCTTGTACAATGAGCAGTTCTTC. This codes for CASQYNPLYNEQFF.

The CDR3, as DNA: TGTGCCAGTAGTATAGATTGGGGCGGGCCGAACACTGAAGCTTTCTTT. Protein product: CASSIDWGGPNTEAFF. The rearrangement joins TRBV19 to TRBJ1-1, with D possibly being TRBD1 (5 bases). From germline, CDR1 is LNHDA and CDR2 SQIVND (reference sequence). Trimming took 0 bases from V and 1 from J, leaving 12 bases between them. The CDR3 spans 16 residues. Looking up the rest from reference TRBV19 and TRBJ1-1 gives the full variable domain: DGGITQSPKYLFRKEGQNVTLSCEQNLNHDAMYWYRQDPGQGLRLIYYSQIVNDFQKGDIAEGYSVSREKKESFPLTVTSAQKNPTAFYLCASSIDWGGPNTEAFFGQGTRLTVV.

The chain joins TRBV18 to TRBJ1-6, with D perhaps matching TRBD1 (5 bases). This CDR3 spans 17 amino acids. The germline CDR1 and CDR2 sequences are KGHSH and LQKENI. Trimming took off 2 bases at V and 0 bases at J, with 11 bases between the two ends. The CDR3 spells CASSPSPGSSYNSPLHF. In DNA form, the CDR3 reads TGTGCCAGCTCACCATCTCCAGGGAGCTCCTATAATTCACCCCTCCACTTT. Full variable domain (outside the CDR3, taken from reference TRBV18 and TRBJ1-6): NAGVMQNPRHLVRRRGQEARLRCSPMKGHSHVYWYRQLPEEGLKFMVYLQKENIIDESGMPKERFSAEFPKEGPSILRIQQVVRGDSAAYFCASSPSPGSSYNSPLHFGNGTRLTVT.

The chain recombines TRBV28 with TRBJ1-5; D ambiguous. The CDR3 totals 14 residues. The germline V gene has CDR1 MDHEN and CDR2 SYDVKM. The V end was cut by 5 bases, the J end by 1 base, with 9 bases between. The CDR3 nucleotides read TGTGCCAGCAGTGAGCTGTGGAGCAATCAGCCCCAGCATTTT. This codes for CASSELWSNQPQHF. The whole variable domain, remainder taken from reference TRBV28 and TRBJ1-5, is DVKVTQSSRYLVKRTGEKVFLECVQDMDHENMFWYRQDPGLGLRLIYFSYDVKMKEKGDIPEGYSVSREKKERFSLILESASTNQTSMYLCASSELWSNQPQHFGDGTRLSIL.

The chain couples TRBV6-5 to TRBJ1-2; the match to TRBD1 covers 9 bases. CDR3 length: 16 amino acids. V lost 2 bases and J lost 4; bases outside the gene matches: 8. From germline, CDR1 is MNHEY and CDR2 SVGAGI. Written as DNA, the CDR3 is TGTGCCAGCAGTTACCGGACAGGGGACAAACGCTATGGCTACACCTTC. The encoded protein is CASSYRTGDKRYGYTF.

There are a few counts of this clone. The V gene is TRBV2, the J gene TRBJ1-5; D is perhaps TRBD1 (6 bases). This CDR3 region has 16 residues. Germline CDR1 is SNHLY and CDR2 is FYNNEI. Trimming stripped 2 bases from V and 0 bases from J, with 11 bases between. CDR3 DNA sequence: TGTGCCAGCAGTGAATGGAGGGGGGATAGCAATCAGCCCCAGCATTTT. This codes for CASSEWRGDSNQPQHF.

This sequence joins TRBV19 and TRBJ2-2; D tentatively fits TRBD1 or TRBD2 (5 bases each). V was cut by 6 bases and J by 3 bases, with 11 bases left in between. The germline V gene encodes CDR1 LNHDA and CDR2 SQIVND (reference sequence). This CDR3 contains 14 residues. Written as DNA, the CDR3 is TGTGCCAGTAGGGGGGACGGCTACACCGGGGAGCTGTTTTTT. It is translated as CASRGDGYTGELFF.

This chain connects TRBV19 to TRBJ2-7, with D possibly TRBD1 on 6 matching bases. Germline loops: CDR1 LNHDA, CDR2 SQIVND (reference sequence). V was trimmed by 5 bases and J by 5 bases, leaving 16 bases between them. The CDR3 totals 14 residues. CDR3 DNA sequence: TGTGCCAGTAGTTTCCCGACAGGATGGGACGAGCAGTACTTC. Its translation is CASSFPTGWDEQYF.